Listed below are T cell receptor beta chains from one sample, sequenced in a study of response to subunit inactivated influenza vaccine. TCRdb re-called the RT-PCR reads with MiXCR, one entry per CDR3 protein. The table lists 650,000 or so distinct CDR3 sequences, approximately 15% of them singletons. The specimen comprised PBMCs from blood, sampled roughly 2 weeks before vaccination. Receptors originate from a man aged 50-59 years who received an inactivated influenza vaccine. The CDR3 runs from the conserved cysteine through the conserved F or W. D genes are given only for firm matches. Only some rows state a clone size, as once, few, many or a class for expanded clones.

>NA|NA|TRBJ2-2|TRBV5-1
TGCGCCAGCAGCGAGGGACTTGACACCGGGGAGCTGTTTTTT
CASSEGLDTGELFF
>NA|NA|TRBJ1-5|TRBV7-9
TGTGCCACCAACCGACAGGGCAATCAGCCCCAGCATTTT
CATNRQGNQPQHF
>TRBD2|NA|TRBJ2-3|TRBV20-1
TGCAGTGCTCGTCACGGACTAGCGGGGGGCTCGCCAGATACGCAGTATTTT
CSARHGLAGGSPDTQYF
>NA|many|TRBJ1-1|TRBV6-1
TGTGCCAGCAGTGATACTGAAGCTTTCTTT
CASSDTEAFF
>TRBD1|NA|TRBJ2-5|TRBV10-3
TGTGCCATCAGCGGGACAGAGAAAGAGACCCAGTACTTC
CAISGTEKETQYF
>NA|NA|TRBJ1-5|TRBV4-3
TGCGCCAGCAGCCAAGATATCCGCCAGCCCCAGCATTTT
CASSQDIRQPQHF
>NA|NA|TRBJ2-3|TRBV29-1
TGCAGCGTTGACGGGGGCAGCGGAGCTAGCACAGATACGCAGTATTTT
CSVDGGSGASTDTQYF
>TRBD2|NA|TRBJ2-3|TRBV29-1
TGCAGCGTTACGCGACTAGCGGGAGGCCGCACAGATACGCAGTATTTT
CSVTRLAGGRTDTQYF
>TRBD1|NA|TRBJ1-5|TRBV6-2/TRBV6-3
TGTGCCAGCAGTTACCCGGGACAGGGCTGGCAGCCCCAGCATTTT
CASSYPGQGWQPQHF
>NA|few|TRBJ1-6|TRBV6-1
TGTGCCAGCAAAAATGGTTGGGGTAATTCACCCCTCCACTTT
CASKNGWGNSPLHF
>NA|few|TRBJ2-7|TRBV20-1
TGCAGTGCTAGGAGTGGTATGACCTACGAGCAGTACTTC
CSARSGMTYEQYF
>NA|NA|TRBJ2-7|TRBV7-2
TGTGCCAGCAGCCCAAACCGGGGCTACGAGCAGTACTTC
CASSPNRGYEQYF
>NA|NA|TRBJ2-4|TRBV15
TGTGCCACCCGCCTGGACAGACTAGCCAAAAACATTCAGTACTTC
CATRLDRLAKNIQYF
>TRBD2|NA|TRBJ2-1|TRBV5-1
TGCGCCAGCAGCTTGCAAGCGGGAGATGAGCAGTTCTTC
CASSLQAGDEQFF
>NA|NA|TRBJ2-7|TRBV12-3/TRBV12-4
TGTGCCAGCAGTTTATCCCCCGACTTCACTACCTACGAGCAGTACTTC
CASSLSPDFTTYEQYF
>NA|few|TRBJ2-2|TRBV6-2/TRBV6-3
TGTGCCAGCAGTTACTCGGGGTTACACACCGGGGAGCTGTTTTTT
CASSYSGLHTGELFF
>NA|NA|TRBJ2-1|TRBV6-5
TGTGCCAGCAGTTACTCGCCGGGATTCAGCTCCTACAATGAGCAGTTCTTC
CASSYSPGFSSYNEQFF
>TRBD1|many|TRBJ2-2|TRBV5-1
TGCGCCAGCAGCCGGATAAAGGGACAGGGACCGAACACCGGGGAGCTGTTTTTT
CASSRIKGQGPNTGELFF
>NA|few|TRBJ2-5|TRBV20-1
TGCAGTGCTAGAGATCGTCGCAGGGCACAAGAGACCCAGTACTTC
CSARDRRRAQETQYF
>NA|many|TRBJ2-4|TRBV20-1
TGCAGTGCTAGAGATACGAAGGAGGACCAATGGAAAAACATTCAGTACTTC
CSARDTKEDQWKNIQYF
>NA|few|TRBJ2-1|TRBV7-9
TGTGCCAACTACCCCGCCCCCATTGAGGCCTCCTACAATGAGCAGTTCTTC
CANYPAPIEASYNEQFF
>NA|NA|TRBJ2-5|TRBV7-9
TGTGCCAGCAGCTTAGGGGGGACACCCGTTCAAGAGACCCAGTACTTC
CASSLGGTPVQETQYF
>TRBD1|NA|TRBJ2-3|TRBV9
TGTGCCAGCAGCGTAGCGGGACAGGGGGTAGGTACGCAGTATTTT
CASSVAGQGVGTQYF
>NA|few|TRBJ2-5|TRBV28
TGTGCCAGCAGTTTAATGTCGCTGTACCAAGAGACCCAGTACTTC
CASSLMSLYQETQYF
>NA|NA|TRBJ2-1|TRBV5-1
TGCGCCAGCAGCTTGGCCCCGTCCAGCGGAAAAATTGGAAGCTCCTACAATGAGCAGTTCTTC
CASSLAPSSGKIGSSYNEQFF
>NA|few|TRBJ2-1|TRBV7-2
TGTGCCAGCAGCTTAACGGTGGTTAGCACATCCCCCAATGAGCAGTTCTTC
CASSLTVVSTSPNEQFF
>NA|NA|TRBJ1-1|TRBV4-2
TGTGCCAGCGGCCCTGGGTGGACTGAAGCTTTCTTT
CASGPGWTEAFF
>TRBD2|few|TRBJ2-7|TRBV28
TGTGCCAGCAGTGCCCTCCGAGGCTGGGAGGGGCCCTACGAGCAGTACTTC
CASSALRGWEGPYEQYF
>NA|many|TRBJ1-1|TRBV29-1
TGCAGCGTTGAGGACATCTTGAACACTGAAGCTTTCTTT
CSVEDILNTEAFF
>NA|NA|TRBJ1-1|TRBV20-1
TGCAGTGCTAGAGCGGGGGTGGACACTGAAGCTTTCTTT
CSARAGVDTEAFF
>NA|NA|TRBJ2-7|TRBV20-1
TGCAGTGCTAGTGGCGGCCCCCTCGAGCAGTACTTC
CSASGGPLEQYF
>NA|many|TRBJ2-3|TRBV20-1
TGCAGTGCTAGAGAGGGGGTGCCAGATACGCAGTATTTT
CSAREGVPDTQYF